A selection of T cell receptor beta chains follows, all from one sample in a study of regulatory T cells in long-lasting Graves disease. MiXCR, applied by TCRdb to the multiplex PCR reads, yields one record per CDR3 protein. Of about 220,000 distinct CDR3 sequences in the sample, approximately 19% were seen once. These same data were also listed under a study on T cells in Graves' hyperthyroidism and ophthalmopathy.

The sample here was peripheral blood mononuclear cells (PBMCs), taken at new diagnosis, from a patient treated with antithyroid drugs. The receptors stem from a woman in her 30s with Graves disease. CDR3s include the opening cysteine and the closing phenylalanine or tryptophan. Each record gives: D gene, clone size, J gene, V gene, CDR3 DNA, CDR3 protein. D genes are given only for firm matches. A row's size may be missing; if present it is once, few, many or a size class.

D: TRBD1
size: many
J: TRBJ2-7
V: TRBV6-5
DNA: TGTGCCAGCAGTTACGCGGGACAGGGCTACGAGCAGTACTTC
CDR3: CASSYAGQGYEQYF

D: NA
size: NA
J: TRBJ1-6
V: TRBV7-9
DNA: TGTGCCAGCAGCCCACTGGAGATGGGTTCACCCCTCCACTTT
CDR3: CASSPLEMGSPLHF

D: TRBD1
size: NA
J: TRBJ1-5
V: TRBV20-1
DNA: TGCAGTGCTAGAGTCTCCGGGACAGGGCTCAATCAGCCCCAGCATTTT
CDR3: CSARVSGTGLNQPQHF

D: NA
size: many
J: TRBJ2-5
V: TRBV7-2
DNA: TGTGCCAGCAGCTTAGGCCCAGCCCAAGAGACCCAGTACTTC
CDR3: CASSLGPAQETQYF

D: NA
size: many
J: TRBJ1-2
V: TRBV30
DNA: TGTGCCTGCCACGTATTTGGTAGCTACACCTTC
CDR3: CACHVFGSYTF

D: NA
size: many
J: TRBJ1-2
V: TRBV7-3
DNA: TGTGCCAGCAGCTTACAACGAGCAGAGACTAACTATGGCTACACCTTC
CDR3: CASSLQRAETNYGYTF

D: TRBD1
size: many
J: TRBJ2-2
V: TRBV2
DNA: TGTGCCAGCACGGACAGGGTTAACACCGGGGAGCTGTTTTTT
CDR3: CASTDRVNTGELFF

D: TRBD1
size: many
J: TRBJ1-3
V: TRBV27
DNA: TGTGCCAGTGGGACAGGGGCTGCTGGAAACACCATATATTTT
CDR3: CASGTGAAGNTIYF

D: TRBD1
size: many
J: TRBJ1-2
V: TRBV19
DNA: TGTGCCAGTAGACTGACAGGGGTTTATGGCTACACCTTC
CDR3: CASRLTGVYGYTF

D: NA
size: many
J: TRBJ2-2
V: TRBV7-6
DNA: TGTGCCAGCAGCTCGGAATTCTCGAACACCGGGGAGCTGTTTTTT
CDR3: CASSSEFSNTGELFF

D: NA
size: many
J: TRBJ1-5
V: TRBV7-9
DNA: TGTGCCAGCAGCCAGACAACAGGGTCCCTTAACAATCAGCCCCAGCATTTT
CDR3: CASSQTTGSLNNQPQHF

D: NA
size: NA
J: TRBJ2-2
V: TRBV10-2
DNA: TGCGCCAGCACCCCTATAAGGGGTCAGGGCACCGGGGAGCTGTTTTTT
CDR3: CASTPIRGQGTGELFF

D: TRBD1
size: many
J: TRBJ1-1
V: TRBV30
DNA: TGTGCCTGGAGGCCGGGACAGGGCTTGGGCACTGAAGCTTTCTTT
CDR3: CAWRPGQGLGTEAFF

D: NA
size: many
J: TRBJ2-3
V: TRBV15
DNA: TGTGCCACCATCGCCCAGGGGCCTTATCCTTTCACAGATACGCAGTATTTT
CDR3: CATIAQGPYPFTDTQYF

D: NA
size: many
J: TRBJ1-5
V: TRBV28
DNA: TGTGCCAGCAGTGAGCTTTTGGGCAATCAGCCCCAGCATTTT
CDR3: CASSELLGNQPQHF

D: NA
size: few
J: TRBJ2-4
V: TRBV20-1
DNA: TGCAGTGCTCCGGGACTCACTCTAGCCAAAAACATTCAGTACTTC
CDR3: CSAPGLTLAKNIQYF

D: NA
size: NA
J: TRBJ1-1
V: TRBV2
DNA: TGTGCCAGCAGTGAAGCAGGACGCACTGAAGCTTTCTTT
CDR3: CASSEAGRTEAFF

D: NA
size: NA
J: TRBJ2-3
V: TRBV18
DNA: TGTGCCAGCTCACCACCAGCGAAGAGCACAGATACGCAGTATTTT
CDR3: CASSPPAKSTDTQYF

D: TRBD2
size: once
J: TRBJ2-5
V: TRBV20-1
DNA: TGCAGTGCTCGAGTACTAGCGGGAGGCCGCCAAGAGACCCAGTACTTC
CDR3: CSARVLAGGRQETQYF

D: NA
size: many
J: TRBJ2-2
V: TRBV7-2
DNA: TGTGCCAGCAGCTTTAGTGATTTCACCGGGGAGCTGTTTTTT
CDR3: CASSFSDFTGELFF

D: NA
size: many
J: TRBJ2-7
V: TRBV6-2/TRBV6-3
DNA: TGTGCCAGCAGCTGGACCGTCCGGGACACCCACTACGAGCAGTACTTC
CDR3: CASSWTVRDTHYEQYF

D: TRBD1
size: once
J: TRBJ1-2
V: TRBV11-2
DNA: TGTGCCAGCAGTTCTATCTGGGACAGGGCTAACTATGGCTACACCTTC
CDR3: CASSSIWDRANYGYTF

D: NA
size: many
J: TRBJ2-3
V: TRBV13
DNA: TGTGCCAGCAGCTTAGTTTGGGGAAGCACAGATACGCAGTATTTT
CDR3: CASSLVWGSTDTQYF

D: NA
size: NA
J: TRBJ1-6
V: TRBV6-1
DNA: TGTGCCAGCAGTGAAGTAGGCGATGGACAGTTATATAATTCACCCCTCCACTTT
CDR3: CASSEVGDGQLYNSPLHF

D: TRBD1
size: few
J: TRBJ1-1
V: TRBV4-2
DNA: TGTGCCAGCAGCCACCCGGGCGGGACAGGGGACACTGAAGCTTTCTTT
CDR3: CASSHPGGTGDTEAFF

D: NA
size: many
J: TRBJ1-2
V: TRBV5-1
DNA: TGCGCCAGCAGCTGGAAACTGAGGGACTATGGCTACACCTTC
CDR3: CASSWKLRDYGYTF

D: NA
size: many
J: TRBJ2-7
V: TRBV10-3
DNA: TGTGCCATCGGCCGAGACAGGGAGGACTCCTACGAGCAGTACTTC
CDR3: CAIGRDREDSYEQYF

D: TRBD2
size: once
J: TRBJ2-7
V: TRBV20-1
DNA: TGCAGCGGACTAGCGGGGCCCTACGAGCAGTACTTC
CDR3: CSGLAGPYEQYF

D: TRBD1
size: NA
J: TRBJ1-2
V: TRBV28
DNA: TGTGCCAGCAGTTTGGACAGGGATACTGGCTACACCTTC
CDR3: CASSLDRDTGYTF

D: NA
size: many
J: TRBJ2-4
V: TRBV2
DNA: TGTGCCAGCAGCCGGACTACAGTAGCCAAAAACATTCAGTACTTC
CDR3: CASSRTTVAKNIQYF

D: NA
size: many
J: TRBJ1-1
V: TRBV28
DNA: TGTGCCAGCAGTCCCCCCGCGACAGAACAAGCTTTCTTT
CDR3: CASSPPATEQAFF

D: TRBD2
size: many
J: TRBJ2-1
V: TRBV28
DNA: TGTGCCAGCAGTCTAGGGACTAGTAATGAGCAGTTCTTC
CDR3: CASSLGTSNEQFF

D: NA
size: many
J: TRBJ1-1
V: TRBV3-1
DNA: TGTGCCAGCAGCCGCACCGGGACCAACACTGAAGCTTTCTTT
CDR3: CASSRTGTNTEAFF

D: TRBD2
size: once
J: TRBJ2-1
V: TRBV30
DNA: TGTGCCTGGAGTGTAAAGGGACTAGCGGGAGTTAGTGAGCAGTTCTTC
CDR3: CAWSVKGLAGVSEQFF

D: NA
size: few
J: TRBJ1-1
V: TRBV5-1
DNA: TGCGCCAGCAGCTTGGGATATATAGGGACTGAAGCTTTCTTT
CDR3: CASSLGYIGTEAFF

D: TRBD2
size: many
J: TRBJ2-5
V: TRBV11-2
DNA: TGTGCCAGCAGCCACTATGGACTAGTCGAGACCCAGTACTTC
CDR3: CASSHYGLVETQYF

D: NA
size: few
J: TRBJ1-4
V: TRBV19
DNA: TGTGCCAGTAGTATTTTGGGGGCTGGGGATGAAAAACTGTTTTTT
CDR3: CASSILGAGDEKLFF